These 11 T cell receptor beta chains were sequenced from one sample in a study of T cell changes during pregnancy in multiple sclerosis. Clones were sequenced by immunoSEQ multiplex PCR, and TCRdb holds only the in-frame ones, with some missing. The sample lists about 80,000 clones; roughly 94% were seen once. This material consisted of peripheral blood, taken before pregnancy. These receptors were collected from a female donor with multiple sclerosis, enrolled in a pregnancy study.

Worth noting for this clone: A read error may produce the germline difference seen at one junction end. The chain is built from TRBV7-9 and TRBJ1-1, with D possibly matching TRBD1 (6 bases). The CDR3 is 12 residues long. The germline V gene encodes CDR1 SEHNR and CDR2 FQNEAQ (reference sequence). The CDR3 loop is CASSKDRGYLVF. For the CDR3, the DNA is TGTGCCAGCAGCAAGGATAGGGGGTATCTTGTCTTT.

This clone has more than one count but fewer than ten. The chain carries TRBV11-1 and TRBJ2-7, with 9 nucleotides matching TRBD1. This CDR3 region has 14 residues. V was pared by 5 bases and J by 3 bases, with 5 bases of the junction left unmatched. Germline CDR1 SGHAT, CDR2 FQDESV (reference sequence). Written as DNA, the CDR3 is TGTGCCAGCAGCCCGGGACAGGGATACTACGAGCAGTACTTC. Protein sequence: CASSPGQGYYEQYF.

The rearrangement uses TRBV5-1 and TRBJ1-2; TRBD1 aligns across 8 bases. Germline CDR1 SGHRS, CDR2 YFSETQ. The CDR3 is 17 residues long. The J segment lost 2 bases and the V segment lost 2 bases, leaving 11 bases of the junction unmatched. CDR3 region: CASSLRQGRMGNYGYTF. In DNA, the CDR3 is TGCGCCAGCAGCTTACGACAGGGGAGGATGGGAAACTATGGCTACACCTTC.

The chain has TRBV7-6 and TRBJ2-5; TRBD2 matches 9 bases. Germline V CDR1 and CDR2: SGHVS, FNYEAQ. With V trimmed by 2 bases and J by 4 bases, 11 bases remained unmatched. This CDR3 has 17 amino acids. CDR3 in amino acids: CASSLRAGGLYGETQYF. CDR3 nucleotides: TGTGCCAGCAGCTTACGGGCGGGGGGGCTTTATGGAGAGACCCAGTACTTC. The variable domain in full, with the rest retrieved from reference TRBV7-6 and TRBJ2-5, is GAGVSQSPRYKVTKRGQDVALRCDPISGHVSLYWYRQALGQGPEFLTYFNYEAQQDKSGLPNDRFSAERPEGSISTLTIQRTEQRDSAMYRCASSLRAGGLYGETQYFGPGTRLLVL.

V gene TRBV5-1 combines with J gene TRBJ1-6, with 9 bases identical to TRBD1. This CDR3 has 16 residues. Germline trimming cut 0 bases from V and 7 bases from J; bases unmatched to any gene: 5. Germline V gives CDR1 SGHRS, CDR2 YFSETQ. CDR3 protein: CASSLAGTGRNSPLHF. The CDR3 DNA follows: TGCGCCAGCAGCTTGGCCGGGACAGGGCGGAATTCACCCCTCCACTTT.

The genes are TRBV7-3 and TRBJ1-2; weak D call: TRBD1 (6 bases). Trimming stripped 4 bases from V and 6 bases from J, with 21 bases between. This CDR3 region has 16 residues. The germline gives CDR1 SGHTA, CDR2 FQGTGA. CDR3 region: CASSSSPVGGFDGYTF. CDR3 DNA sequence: TGTGCCAGCAGCTCCTCCCCCGTAGGGGGATTTGATGGCTACACCTTC.

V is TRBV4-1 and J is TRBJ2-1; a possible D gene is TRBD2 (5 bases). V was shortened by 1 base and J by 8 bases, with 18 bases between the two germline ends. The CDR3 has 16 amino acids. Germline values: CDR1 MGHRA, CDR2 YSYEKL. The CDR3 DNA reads TGCGCCAGCAGCCAAGTTTCGAACACCCGAGGGTATGAGCAGTTCTTC. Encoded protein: CASSQVSNTRGYEQFF.

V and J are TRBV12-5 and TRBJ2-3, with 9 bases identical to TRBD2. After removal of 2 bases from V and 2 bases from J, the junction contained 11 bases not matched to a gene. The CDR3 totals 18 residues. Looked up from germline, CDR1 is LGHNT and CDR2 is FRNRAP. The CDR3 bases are TGTGCTAGTGGTTTGCTCAACGCGGCTAGCGGGGCCACAGATACGCAGTATTTT. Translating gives CASGLLNAASGATDTQYF. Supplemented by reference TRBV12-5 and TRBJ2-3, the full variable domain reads DARVTQTPRHKVTEMGQEVTMRCQPILGHNTVFWYRQTMMQGLELLAYFRNRAPLDDSGMPKDRFSAEMPDATLATLKIQPSEPRDSAVYFCASGLLNAASGATDTQYFGPGTRLTVL.

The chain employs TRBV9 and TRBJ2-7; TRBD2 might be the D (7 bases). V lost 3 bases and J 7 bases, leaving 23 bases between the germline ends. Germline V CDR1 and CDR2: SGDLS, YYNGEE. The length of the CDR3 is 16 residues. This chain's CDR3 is CASSAGLVWGLREQYF. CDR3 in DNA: TGTGCCAGCAGCGCTGGACTAGTTTGGGGGCTTCGGGAGCAGTACTTC.

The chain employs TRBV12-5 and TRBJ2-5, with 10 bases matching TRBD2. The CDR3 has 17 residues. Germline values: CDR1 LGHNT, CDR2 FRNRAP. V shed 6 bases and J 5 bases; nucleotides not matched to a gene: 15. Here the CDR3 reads CASGPPGLALDGETQYF. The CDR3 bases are TGTGCTAGTGGACCGCCGGGACTAGCGTTAGACGGGGAGACCCAGTACTTC.

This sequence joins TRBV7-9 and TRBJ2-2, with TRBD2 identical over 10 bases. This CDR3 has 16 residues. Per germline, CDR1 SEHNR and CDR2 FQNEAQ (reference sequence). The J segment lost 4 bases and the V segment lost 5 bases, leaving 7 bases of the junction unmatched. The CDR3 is CASSLGPSGGTGELFF. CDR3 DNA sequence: TGTGCCAGCAGCCTAGGGCCTAGCGGGGGCACCGGGGAGCTGTTTTTT.